The clone carrying this T cell receptor (beta chain) was seen at least ten times. What it binds is unknown. Construction of the TCR beta libraries employed iRepertoire HTBI primers in conjunction with Arm-PCR of CDR3 regions. One entry per CDR3 protein, called by TCRdb with MiXCR from the multiplex PCR reads. The sample shows under 400,000 distinct CDR3 sequences, roughly 17% of them seen only once. The entry originates in a study of regulatory T cells in long-lasting Graves disease. Study details: Freshly diagnosed Graves' patients had used antithyroid drugs for under 3 months.

Study-level points and caveats: Peripheral blood alone, not thyroid tissue, underwent study. Authors noted too few samples as a limitation.

Time point noted: newly diagnosed GD, antithyroid drugs for less than 3 months. PBMC RNA was the source of the TCR library. Trimming took off 1 base at V and 0 bases at J, with 8 bases between the two ends. This CDR3 is 15 amino acids long. CDR1 is MGHDK and CDR2 is SYGVNS in the germline V gene. The sample was also reused in another study, on T cells in Graves' hyperthyroidism and ophthalmopathy. From that study: A model using 13 V-J features told ophthalmopathy apart from stable hyperthyroidism.

The rearrangement uses TRBV25-1 and TRBJ2-3; the D gene is possibly TRBD1 (6 bases). The source is a man aged 35-49 years with Graves disease. The sample in question was peripheral blood mononuclear cells (PBMCs), obtained at new diagnosis, from a patient treated with antithyroid drugs. DNA for the CDR3: TGTGCCAGCAGTGAATGGCAGGGGAGCACAGATACGCAGTATTTT. The encoded protein is CASSEWQGSTDTQYF.